This T cell receptor (beta chain) was sequenced during a study of blood T cell repertoires in COVID-19. Measured with immunoSEQ multiplex PCR; TCRdb has only the in-frame clones, and not every one. The table shows hundreds of thousands of clones, with about nine tenths occurring only once. The germline gives CDR1 LNHDA, CDR2 SQIVND (reference sequence). The V gene lost 3 bases and the J gene lost 2 bases, with 11 bases spanning the gap. This CDR3 has 14 residues. Sequenced: peripheral blood. The chain recombines TRBV19 with TRBJ2-7; no reliable D call. This TCR came from a woman in her 50s with COVID-19, enrolled during active disease. The CDR3 nucleotides are TGTGCCAGTAGTATGTTTCAGGATCCCTACGAGCAGTACTTC. Translating it yields CASSMFQDPYEQYF.